This T cell receptor (beta chain) is from a study of tumor-infiltrating lymphocytes in primary liver carcinoma. Study-level findings and limits: The study found a significantly higher top-250-clone fraction in tumors than in blood (p = 0.039).

In the case of this clonotype: Its target is not known. Just one base apart from a much larger clone, this may be a read error.

TCR beta cDNA was reverse-transcribed from approximately 0.45 ug of total RNA. The reaction used a constant-region primer and ProtoScript II reverse transcriptase. Libraries covering TCR beta were generated through three nested multiplex PCR rounds (using a slightly modified ARM-PCR). The first two PCR rounds used TRBV1-TRBV30 forward primers with a C-beta reverse primer, nine to eleven cycles each. In TCRdb, the multiplex PCR reads were re-called with MiXCR into one record per CDR3 protein. The sample carries around 190,000 distinct CDR3 sequences, around four fifths recorded once. From unsorted bulk tissue weighing roughly 17-31 mg, DNA and RNA were co-extracted. The V gene's germline CDR1 is SGHNT and CDR2 YYREEE (reference sequence). V shed 4 bases and J shed 4 bases, with 17 bases lying between them. The CDR3 has 15 residues.

This chain joins TRBV5-4 and TRBJ1-1; D is unresolved. The clonotype was recovered from a man aged 35-49 years with primary liver carcinoma and hepatitis B virus infection. Source material: tumor tissue from primary liver carcinoma. The DNA for the CDR3 is TGTGCCAGCAGCGAGAGCAGTGCGTTGAGCACTGAAGCTTTCTTT. Translating it yields CASSESSALSTEAFF.